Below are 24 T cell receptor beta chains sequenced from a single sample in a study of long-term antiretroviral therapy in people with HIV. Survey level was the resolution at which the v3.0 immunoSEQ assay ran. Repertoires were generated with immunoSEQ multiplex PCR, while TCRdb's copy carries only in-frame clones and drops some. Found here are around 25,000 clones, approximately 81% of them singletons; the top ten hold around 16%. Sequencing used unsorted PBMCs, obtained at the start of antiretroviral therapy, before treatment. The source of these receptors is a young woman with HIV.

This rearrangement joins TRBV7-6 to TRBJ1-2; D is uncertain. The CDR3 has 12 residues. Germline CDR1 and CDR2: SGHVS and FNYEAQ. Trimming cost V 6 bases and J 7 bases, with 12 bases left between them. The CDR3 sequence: CASRGDAGGYTF. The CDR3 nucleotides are TGTGCCAGCAGGGGCGATGCAGGTGGCTACACCTTC.

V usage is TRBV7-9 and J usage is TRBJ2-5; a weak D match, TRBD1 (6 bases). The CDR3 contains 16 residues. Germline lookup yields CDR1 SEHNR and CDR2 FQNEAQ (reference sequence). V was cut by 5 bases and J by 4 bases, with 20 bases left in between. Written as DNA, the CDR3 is TGTGCCAGCAGCCCAGTTGGGGGCGGACAGAGAGAGACCCAGTACTTC. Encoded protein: CASSPVGGGQRETQYF.

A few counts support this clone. The CDR3 sequence: CASSPRQRGGTEGNTIYF. In DNA form, the CDR3 reads TGTGCCAGCTCACCCAGACAAAGAGGGGGCACCGAAGGAAACACCATATATTTT. The chain joins TRBV18 to TRBJ1-3, with TRBD1 matching 7 bases. The trim removed 3 bases at V and 4 bases at J, leaving 15 bases unmatched. Per the germline V gene, CDR1 is KGHSH and CDR2 is LQKENI. CDR3 length equals 18 residues.

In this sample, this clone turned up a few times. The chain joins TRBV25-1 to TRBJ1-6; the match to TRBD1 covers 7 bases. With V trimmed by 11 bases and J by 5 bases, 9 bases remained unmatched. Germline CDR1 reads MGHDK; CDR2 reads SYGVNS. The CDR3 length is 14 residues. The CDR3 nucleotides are TGTGCCTCCTCAAGGACAGGAAATAATTCACCCCTCCACTTT. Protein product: CASSRTGNNSPLHF.

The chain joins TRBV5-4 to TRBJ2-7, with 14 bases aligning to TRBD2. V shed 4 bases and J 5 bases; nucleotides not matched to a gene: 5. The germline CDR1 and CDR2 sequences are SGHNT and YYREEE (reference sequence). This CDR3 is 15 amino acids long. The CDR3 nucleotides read TGTGCCAGCAGCCCGACTAGCGGGAGGGCCGACGAGCAGTACTTC. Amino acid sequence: CASSPTSGRADEQYF.

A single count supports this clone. As DNA, the CDR3 is TGTGCCAGTAGTATCCTTACTAAAAGGGGAGCCCCTCCAGACTATGGCTACACCTTC. It specifies CASSILTKRGAPPDYGYTF. This sequence joins TRBV19 and TRBJ1-2; tentative D call: TRBD1 (5 bases). CDR1 LNHDA and CDR2 SQIVND come from the germline V gene (reference sequence). V was trimmed by 3 bases and J by 3 bases, leaving 26 bases between them. The CDR3 covers 19 residues.

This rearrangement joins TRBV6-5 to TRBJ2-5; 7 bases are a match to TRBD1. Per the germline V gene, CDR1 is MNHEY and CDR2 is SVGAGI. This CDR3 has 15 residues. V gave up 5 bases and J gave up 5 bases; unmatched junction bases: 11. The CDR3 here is CASSLGQAVGETQYF. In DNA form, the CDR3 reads TGTGCCAGCAGTCTCGGACAGGCGGTAGGGGAGACCCAGTACTTC.

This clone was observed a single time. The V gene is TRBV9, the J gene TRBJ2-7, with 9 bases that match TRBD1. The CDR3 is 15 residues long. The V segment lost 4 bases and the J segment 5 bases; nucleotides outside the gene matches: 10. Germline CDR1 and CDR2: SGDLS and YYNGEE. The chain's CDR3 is CASSPARDRANEQYF. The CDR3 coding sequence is TGTGCCAGCAGCCCGGCCCGGGACAGGGCGAACGAGCAGTACTTC.

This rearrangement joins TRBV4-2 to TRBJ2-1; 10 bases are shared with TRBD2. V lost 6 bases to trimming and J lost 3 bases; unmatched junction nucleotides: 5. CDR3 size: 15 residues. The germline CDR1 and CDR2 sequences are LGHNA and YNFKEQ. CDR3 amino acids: CASRPGTSDYNEQFF. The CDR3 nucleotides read TGTGCCAGCAGACCCGGGACTAGCGACTACAATGAGCAGTTCTTC.

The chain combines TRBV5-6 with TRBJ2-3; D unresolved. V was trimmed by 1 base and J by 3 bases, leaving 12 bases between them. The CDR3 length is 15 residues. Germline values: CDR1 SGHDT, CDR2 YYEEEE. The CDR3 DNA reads TGTGCCAGCAGCTTGACCTGGAGTACAACAGATACGCAGTATTTT. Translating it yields CASSLTWSTTDTQYF.

The CDR3 sequence is CASSPFGGHGELFF. Written as DNA, the CDR3 is TGTGCCAGCAGCCCCTTCGGGGGGCACGGGGAGCTGTTTTTT. The chain employs TRBV11-3 and TRBJ2-2, with a weak D call TRBD2 (7 bases). V lost 5 bases and J lost 7, with 14 bases in between. CDR1 and CDR2 (germline): SGHNT, YENEEA. This CDR3 comprises 14 residues.

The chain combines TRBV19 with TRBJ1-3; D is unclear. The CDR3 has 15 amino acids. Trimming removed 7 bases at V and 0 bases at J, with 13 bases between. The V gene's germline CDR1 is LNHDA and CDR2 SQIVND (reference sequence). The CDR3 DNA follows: TGTGCCAGTACGGGCCTAACCGACTCTGGAAACACCATATATTTT. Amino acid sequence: CASTGLTDSGNTIYF.

CDR3 amino acids: CASSPGHSSYNEQFF. The CDR3 nucleotides read TGTGCCAGCAGCCCGGGACACAGCTCCTACAATGAGCAGTTCTTC. The chain carries TRBV7-3 and TRBJ2-1; D is perhaps TRBD1 (6 bases). CDR3 length: 15 amino acids. CDR1 is SGHTA and CDR2 is FQGTGA in the germline V gene. The V end was cut by 5 bases, the J end by 0 bases, with 11 bases between.

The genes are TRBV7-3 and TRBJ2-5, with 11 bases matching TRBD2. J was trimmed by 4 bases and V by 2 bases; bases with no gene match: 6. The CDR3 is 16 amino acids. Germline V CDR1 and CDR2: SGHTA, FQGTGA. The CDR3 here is CASSLVNLAGGETQYF. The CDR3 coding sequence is TGTGCCAGCAGCTTAGTGAACCTAGCGGGGGGAGAGACCCAGTACTTC.

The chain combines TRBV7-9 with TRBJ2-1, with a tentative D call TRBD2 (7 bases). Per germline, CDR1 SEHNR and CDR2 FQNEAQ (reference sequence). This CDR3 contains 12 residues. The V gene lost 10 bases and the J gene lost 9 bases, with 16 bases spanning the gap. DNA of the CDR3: TGTGCCATATCCGATAGGGGGGGTGAGCAGTTCTTC. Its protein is CAISDRGGEQFF.

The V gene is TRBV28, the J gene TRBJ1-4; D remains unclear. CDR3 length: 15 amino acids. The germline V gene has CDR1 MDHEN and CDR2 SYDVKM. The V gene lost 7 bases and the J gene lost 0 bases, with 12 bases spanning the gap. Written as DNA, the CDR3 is TGTGCCAGCACCGAAGGAGGATCAACTAATGAAAAACTGTTTTTT. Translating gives CASTEGGSTNEKLFF.

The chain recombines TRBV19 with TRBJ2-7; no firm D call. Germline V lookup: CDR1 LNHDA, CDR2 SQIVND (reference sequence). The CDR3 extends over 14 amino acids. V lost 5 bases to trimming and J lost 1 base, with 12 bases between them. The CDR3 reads CASSYHTDSYEQYF. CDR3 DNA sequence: TGTGCCAGTAGTTACCACACGGATTCCTACGAGCAGTACTTC.

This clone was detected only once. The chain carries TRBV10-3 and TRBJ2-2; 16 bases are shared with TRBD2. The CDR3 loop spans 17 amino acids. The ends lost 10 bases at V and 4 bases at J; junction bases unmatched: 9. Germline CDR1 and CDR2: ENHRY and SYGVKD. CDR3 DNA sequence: TGTGCCACCGGGACTAGCGGGGGGGGGCCGCTCACCGGGGAGCTGTTTTTT. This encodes CATGTSGGGPLTGELFF.

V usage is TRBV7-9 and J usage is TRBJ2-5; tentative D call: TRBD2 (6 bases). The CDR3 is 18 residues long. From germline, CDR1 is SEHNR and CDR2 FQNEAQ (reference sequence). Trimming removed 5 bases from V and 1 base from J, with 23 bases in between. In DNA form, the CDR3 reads TGTGCCAGCAGCCACGATTATCGGGGGTCAAGGGTCCAAGAGACCCAGTACTTC. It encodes CASSHDYRGSRVQETQYF. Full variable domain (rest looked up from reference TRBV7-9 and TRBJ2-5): DTGVSQNPRHKITKRGQNVTFRCDPISEHNRLYWYRQTLGQGPEFLTYFQNEAQLEKSRLLSDRFSAERPKGSFSTLEIQRTEQGDSAMYLCASSHDYRGSRVQETQYFGPGTRLLVL.

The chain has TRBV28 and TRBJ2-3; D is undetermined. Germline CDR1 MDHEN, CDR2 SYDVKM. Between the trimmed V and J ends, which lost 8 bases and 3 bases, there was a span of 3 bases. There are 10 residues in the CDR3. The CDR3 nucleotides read TGTGCCAGCTCGACAGATACGCAGTATTTT. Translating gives CASSTDTQYF.

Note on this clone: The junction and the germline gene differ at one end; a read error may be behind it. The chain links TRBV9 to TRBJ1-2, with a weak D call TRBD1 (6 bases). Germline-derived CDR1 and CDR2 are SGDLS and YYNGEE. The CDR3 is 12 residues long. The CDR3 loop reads CASSVAVGQQAF. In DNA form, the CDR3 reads TGTGCCAGCAGCGTAGCCGTTGGACAGCAAGCTTTC.

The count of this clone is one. The CDR3 loop reads CASSKGGVGKNEQFF. In nucleotides, the CDR3 is TGTGCCAGCAGCAAAGGGGGAGTTGGCAAAAATGAGCAGTTCTTC. The chain uses TRBV21-1 and TRBJ2-1; the table calls TRBD2, which could not be checked here. TRBV21-1 is flagged as a pseudogene. The CDR3 runs 15 residues.

CDR3 region: CASRPEQGVNTEAFF. CDR3 sequence (DNA): TGCGCCAGCAGGCCTGAACAGGGGGTAAACACTGAAGCTTTCTTT. The chain couples TRBV5-1 to TRBJ1-1; 8 bases fit TRBD1. Germline V gene sequence: CDR1 SGHRS, CDR2 YFSETQ. The CDR3 consists of 15 residues. Losses at the gene ends were 5 bases for V and 2 bases for J; bases not matched to a gene: 8.

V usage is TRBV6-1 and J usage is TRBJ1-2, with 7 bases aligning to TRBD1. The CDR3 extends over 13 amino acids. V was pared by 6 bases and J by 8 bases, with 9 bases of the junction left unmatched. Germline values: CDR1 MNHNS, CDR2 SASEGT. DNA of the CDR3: TGTGCCAGCAGCGACAGGGAAAATGAGGGCTACACCTTC. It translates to CASSDRENEGYTF.